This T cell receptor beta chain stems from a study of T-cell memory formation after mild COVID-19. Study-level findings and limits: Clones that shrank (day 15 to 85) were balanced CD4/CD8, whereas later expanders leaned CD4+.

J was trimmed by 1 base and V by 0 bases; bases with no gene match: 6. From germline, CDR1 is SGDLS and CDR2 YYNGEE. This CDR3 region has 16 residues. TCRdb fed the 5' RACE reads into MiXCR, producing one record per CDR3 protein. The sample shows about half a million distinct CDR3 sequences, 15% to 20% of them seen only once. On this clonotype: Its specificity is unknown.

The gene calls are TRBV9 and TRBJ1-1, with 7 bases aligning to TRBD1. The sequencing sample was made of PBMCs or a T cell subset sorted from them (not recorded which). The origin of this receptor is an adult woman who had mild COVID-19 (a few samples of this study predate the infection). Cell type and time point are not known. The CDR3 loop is CASSVARDRANTEAFF. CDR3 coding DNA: TGTGCCAGCAGCGTAGCCCGAGACAGGGCGAACACTGAAGCTTTCTTT.